Below, 5 T cell receptor beta chains from the same sample are listed, as sequenced in a study of a mutant IDH1 vaccine in newly diagnosed glioma. These receptors are not linked to any known antigen. Time point given: week 11, during vaccination. The investigators gave 300 ug of mutant IDH1 20-mer peptide in each vaccine dose, together with topical imiquimod. Measured with immunoSEQ multiplex PCR; TCRdb has only the in-frame clones, and not every one. The sample has 95,000 to 120,000 clones; almost 90% are singletons. This specimen consisted of PBMCs, obtained from a glioma patient whose treatment included an IDH1 peptide vaccine. These receptors were taken from a woman in her forties or fifties with glioma.

The gene calls are TRBV5-1 and TRBJ1-1; D call uncertain. V was shortened by 1 base and J by 3 bases, with 10 bases between the two germline ends. CDR1 and CDR2 (germline): SGHRS, YFSETQ. This CDR3 spans 14 amino acids. Here the CDR3 reads CASSLWARDTEAFF. CDR3 DNA: TGCGCCAGCAGCTTGTGGGCCCGGGACACTGAAGCTTTCTTT.

The rearrangement links TRBV12-5 to TRBJ1-1; 7 bases align to TRBD1. The CDR3 runs 16 residues. Germline assignment: CDR1 LGHNT and CDR2 FRNRAP. V lost 0 bases to trimming and J lost 10 bases; unmatched junction nucleotides: 14. CDR3 DNA: TGTGCTAGTGGTTTGGTAGTAGGAGGGGGCGAAGGTAGAGCTTTCTTT. Translating it yields CASGLVVGGGEGRAFF.

The V and J genes are TRBV6-6 and TRBJ2-5; no clear D gene. The J call is in doubt because the DNA end fits TRBJ2-7 better. CDR1 MNHNY and CDR2 SVGAGI come from the germline V gene (reference sequence). This CDR3 has 14 residues. In DNA, the CDR3 is TGTGCCAGCAGTTACTGGGAATCGGACTACGAGCAGTACTTC. Translating it yields CASSYWESDYEQYF.

The chain uses TRBV18 and TRBJ2-7; 9 bases match TRBD1. CDR3 size: 15 residues. From germline, CDR1 is KGHSH and CDR2 LQKENI. V gave up 6 bases and J gave up 3 bases; unmatched junction bases: 9. The CDR3 coding sequence is TGTGCCAGCTCGCTTTCCGGGACAGGGTACTACGAGCAGTACTTC. The encoded protein is CASSLSGTGYYEQYF.

This chain joins TRBV9 and TRBJ2-3; 7 bases are shared with TRBD1. Germline CDR1 SGDLS, CDR2 YYNGEE. V lost 3 bases and J lost 2; bases outside the gene matches: 6. This CDR3 spans 15 amino acids. The CDR3, as DNA: TGTGCCAGCAGCGACCGACAGGGCAACACAGATACGCAGTATTTT. Its protein product is CASSDRQGNTDTQYF.